This paragraph covers one T cell receptor beta chain sequence. The ends lost 5 bases at V and 5 bases at J; junction bases unmatched: 7. The CDR3 is 15 residues long. Germline values: CDR1 MRHNA, CDR2 SNTAGT. This entry belongs to a study of T cell changes during pregnancy in multiple sclerosis. Only in-frame clones appear in the TCRdb table, and some are missing; sequencing was by immunoSEQ multiplex PCR. The table shows approximately 50,000 clones, with around 90% occurring only once. The specimen was CD4+ T cells from peripheral blood mononuclear cells, collected after pregnancy. The TCR originated in a female donor in good health, enrolled as a control in a pregnancy study. The chain joins TRBV6-4 to TRBJ1-1; 11 nucleotides agree with TRBD1. As DNA, the CDR3 is TGTGCCAGCAGTCAGGACAGGGGGCGAAGGACTGAAGCTTTCTTT. It is translated as CASSQDRGRRTEAFF.